Listed here are 22 T cell receptor beta chains from one sample, sequenced in a study of OX40 agonist ivuxolimab in advanced cancers. TCRdb keeps only in-frame clones here, not all; method: immunoSEQ multiplex PCR. The sample comprises over 50,000 clones, about 80% of which are singletons, and roughly 5% rests with the top ten. This material consisted of CD4+ or CD8+ T cells sorted from blood, taken in a trial of the OX40 agonist ivuxolimab. The source is an adult with an advanced solid tumor such as melanoma, head and neck, liver or kidney cancer.

CDR3 amino acids: CASSSSLRGSTDTQYF. DNA for the CDR3: TGTGCCAGCAGCTCAAGCCTACGAGGGAGCACAGATACGCAGTATTTT. The chain recombines TRBV7-9 with TRBJ2-3; a possible D gene is TRBD2 (5 bases). Deletions cut 4 bases from V and 0 bases from J, with 14 bases between. This CDR3 is built from 16 residues. Germline-derived CDR1 and CDR2 are SEHNR and FQNEAQ (reference sequence).

V usage is TRBV21-1 and J usage is TRBJ2-7; TRBD2 is the table's D call and was not checked against the DNA. TRBV21-1 is annotated as a pseudogene. The CDR3 sequence is 15 residues long. The CDR3 sequence is CASSNRPEASYEQYF. Here the CDR3 DNA reads TGTGCCAGCAGCAATCGCCCCGAAGCCTCCTACGAGCAGTACTTC.

CDR3 bases: TGCGCCAGCAGCTTGTTTGCAGGCGAGGGCAATAGGCAGTTCTTC. The encoded protein is CASSLFAGEGNRQFF. The chain employs TRBV5-1 and TRBJ2-1; tentative D call: TRBD2 (5 bases). V lost 1 base, J lost 12 bases, and 20 bases lay in between. The V gene's germline CDR1 is SGHRS and CDR2 YFSETQ. The CDR3 has 15 residues.

V gene TRBV25-1 combines with J gene TRBJ2-3; possible D gene TRBD1, 5 bases. The length of the CDR3 is 16 residues. The germline V and J ends were trimmed by 1 base and 2 bases, with 13 bases remaining between them. Looked up from germline, CDR1 is MGHDK and CDR2 is SYGVNS. CDR3 in DNA: TGTGCCAGCAGTGAATCTAGATCGACAGTCACAGATACGCAGTATTTT. This codes for CASSESRSTVTDTQYF.

This chain connects TRBV7-8 to TRBJ2-4, with D possibly being TRBD2 (5 bases). Germline CDR1 SGHVS, CDR2 FQNEAQ. This CDR3 contains 15 residues. The V and J ends lost 5 bases and 8 bases respectively, with 19 bases between them. The chain's CDR3 is CASSVQTRIVDIQYF. In DNA, the CDR3 is TGTGCCAGCAGCGTACAAACTAGAATCGTAGACATTCAGTACTTC.

The chain carries TRBV6-5 and TRBJ1-5; possibly TRBD1 for D (5 bases). From germline, CDR1 is MNHEY and CDR2 SVGAGI. V lost 5 bases and J 4 bases, leaving 12 bases between the germline ends. The CDR3 covers 14 residues. The CDR3 spells CASSPRRGNQPQHF. The CDR3 DNA reads as TGTGCCAGCAGTCCTCGACGGGGGAATCAGCCCCAGCATTTT.

V usage is TRBV9 and J usage is TRBJ2-5; D perhaps matches TRBD2 (5 bases). Per the germline V gene, CDR1 is SGDLS and CDR2 is YYNGEE. Trimming stripped 2 bases from V and 4 bases from J, with 12 bases between. This CDR3 spans 14 amino acids. The CDR3 sequence is CASSVDPGLETQYF. For the CDR3, the DNA is TGTGCCAGCAGCGTCGATCCGGGATTAGAGACCCAGTACTTC.

This clone was counted a few times. V usage is TRBV7-9 and J usage is TRBJ2-1, with TRBD1 matching 8 bases. Per germline, CDR1 SEHNR and CDR2 FQNEAQ (reference sequence). V trimming: 8 bases; J trimming: 12 bases; junction bases outside the gene matches: 18. This CDR3 spans 15 amino acids. The CDR3 nucleotides are TGTGCCAGCGGGGGGTGGACAGGGCCCCTTGAAGGGCAGTTCTTC. This gives the protein CASGGWTGPLEGQFF.

The genes are TRBV2 and TRBJ1-1, with unresolved D. Between the trimmed V and J ends, which lost 8 bases and 4 bases, there was a span of 17 bases. CDR1 SNHLY and CDR2 FYNNEI come from the germline V gene. The CDR3 totals 14 residues. This CDR3 is CASSEQTPFTEAFF. The CDR3 nucleotides read TGTGCCAGCTCAGAACAAACACCGTTCACTGAAGCTTTCTTT.

A note on this clone: At the DNA level, this CDR3 is encoded by other sequences in the same sample as well. The gene calls are TRBV9 and TRBJ1-1, with D uncertain. This CDR3 region has 13 residues. Germline-derived CDR1 and CDR2 are SGDLS and YYNGEE. V was clipped by 5 bases and J by 1 base, with 9 bases between them. CDR3 sequence (DNA): TGTGCCAGCAGTCCGGGCTGGAACACTGAAGCTTTCTTT. This codes for CASSPGWNTEAFF.

CDR3 sequence reads: CAHHRGLNYGYTF. CDR3 sequence (DNA): TGTGCCCATCACCGGGGGCTTAACTATGGCTACACCTTC. The chain links TRBV28 to TRBJ1-2; D perhaps matches TRBD1 (6 bases). Germline V gives CDR1 MDHEN, CDR2 SYDVKM. This CDR3 has 13 amino acids. The V end was cut by 11 bases, the J end by 1 base, with 14 bases between.

V is TRBV28 and J is TRBJ2-5; 9 nucleotides agree with TRBD1. V trimming: 10 bases; J trimming: 5 bases; junction bases outside the gene matches: 11. The CDR3 loop spans 14 amino acids. Germline CDR1 MDHEN, CDR2 SYDVKM. In DNA, the CDR3 is TGTGCCACCACAGGGGGCTTCTCGGGCGAGACCCAGTACTTC. Amino acid sequence: CATTGGFSGETQYF.

This clone was seen just once. This chain uses TRBV6-1 with TRBJ1-4; 8 nucleotides agree with TRBD1. V gave up 4 bases and J gave up 5 bases; unmatched junction bases: 3. Germline values: CDR1 MNHNS, CDR2 SASEGT. The CDR3 covers 14 residues. The CDR3, as DNA: TGTGCCAGCAGTGGACAGGGGAGGAATGAAAAACTGTTTTTT. This gives the protein CASSGQGRNEKLFF.

By share of the sample, this clone is medium-sized. The rearrangement links TRBV6-1 to TRBJ1-5; weak D call: TRBD1 (6 bases). V gave up 4 bases and J gave up 2 bases, with 15 bases separating them. Germline assignment: CDR1 MNHNS and CDR2 SASEGT. CDR3 length: 16 residues. CDR3 amino acids: CASSVYRGPGNQPQHF. Here the CDR3 DNA reads TGTGCCAGCAGTGTATATCGGGGGCCTGGCAATCAGCCCCAGCATTTT.

V and J are TRBV2 and TRBJ2-5; D remains unclear. Trimming removed 4 bases at V and 7 bases at J, with 7 bases between. The CDR3 runs 11 residues. Per germline, CDR1 SNHLY and CDR2 FYNNEI. Here the CDR3 reads CASSVKLTQYF. Here the CDR3 DNA reads TGTGCCAGCAGTGTCAAGTTGACCCAGTACTTC.

This clone has a single count. The chain is built from TRBV18 and TRBJ2-1; 13 bases align to TRBD2. The CDR3 has 17 amino acids. Looked up from germline, CDR1 is KGHSH and CDR2 is LQKENI. With V trimmed by 5 bases and J by 7 bases, 11 bases remained unmatched. CDR3: CASSSTSGGARGNEQFF. The CDR3 nucleotides are TGTGCCAGCTCATCAACTAGCGGGGGGGCCCGGGGTAATGAGCAGTTCTTC. The entire variable domain, with the rest obtained from reference TRBV18 and TRBJ2-1, is as follows: NAGVMQNPRHLVRRRGQEARLRCSPMKGHSHVYWYRQLPEEGLKFMVYLQKENIIDESGMPKERFSAEFPKEGPSILRIQQVVRGDSAAYFCASSSTSGGARGNEQFFGPGTRLTVL.

The chain uses TRBV4-1 and TRBJ2-1; no reliable D call. The germline gives CDR1 MGHRA, CDR2 YSYEKL. V shed 0 bases and J shed 10 bases, with 13 bases lying between them. The CDR3 sequence is 14 residues long. DNA of the CDR3: TGCGCCAGCAGCCAAGATCCCGGAATCAGGGAGCAGTTCTTC. Its translation: CASSQDPGIREQFF.

This clone is a singleton in its sample. This chain uses TRBV7-9 with TRBJ2-5; either TRBD1 or TRBD2 may fit D (6 bases each). Germline lookup yields CDR1 SEHNR and CDR2 FQNEAQ (reference sequence). The length of the CDR3 is 16 residues. V gave up 0 bases and J gave up 2 bases, with 13 bases separating them. The CDR3 region has the DNA TGTGCCAGCAGCTTAGCGGGAAGGGGGGAACAAGAGACCCAGTACTTC. It encodes CASSLAGRGEQETQYF.

The chain carries TRBV11-2 and TRBJ2-5, with a tentative D call TRBD2 (6 bases). The germline CDR1 and CDR2 sequences are SGHAT and FQNNGV. The CDR3 is 15 residues long. V was shortened by 0 bases and J by 7 bases, with 15 bases between the two germline ends. The CDR3: CASSLDFPRRGTQYF. Here the CDR3 DNA reads TGTGCCAGCAGCTTAGATTTTCCGCGGCGGGGGACCCAGTACTTC.

Comment on this clone: The junction shows a germline mismatch at one end, possibly a read error. V is TRBV7-9 and J is TRBJ1-1, with a tentative D call TRBD1 (5 bases). Germline V gene data show CDR1 as SEHNR and CDR2 as FQNEAQ (reference sequence). The CDR3 has 12 residues. CDR3 in DNA: TGTGCCAGCAGCGTAGCCGGGGGTGAAGCTTTCTTT. It specifies CASSVAGGEAFF.

The J gene is TRBJ1-1, the V gene TRBV19; D perhaps matches TRBD1 (5 bases). The germline V gene encodes CDR1 LNHDA and CDR2 SQIVND (reference sequence). The ends were cut back, 4 bases at V and 0 bases at J, with 9 bases in the middle. This CDR3 comprises 14 residues. CDR3 coding DNA: TGTGCCAGTAGTACGGGACGTATGAACACTGAAGCTTTCTTT. It codes for CASSTGRMNTEAFF.

The genes are TRBV19 and TRBJ2-3; either TRBD1 or TRBD2 may supply D (5 bases each). CDR1 is LNHDA, CDR2 SQIVND, per germline (reference sequence). The CDR3 spans 16 residues. V was cut by 3 bases and J by 2 bases, with 15 bases left in between. The CDR3 DNA reads as TGTGCCAGTAGTATTGGGACCCGGGGCATCACAGATACGCAGTATTTT. As protein: CASSIGTRGITDTQYF.